The table lists the clone carrying this TCR beta chain with a few counts. Its cognate antigen is unknown. TCRdb processed the 5' RACE reads anew with MiXCR; each CDR3 protein has one entry. Of 690,000 or so distinct CDR3 sequences in the sample, around 6% were seen once. This sample was included in a study of identical twins. Broader study findings: Within twin pairs, the out-of-frame alpha sequences they shared showed excess low generation probability.

V was clipped by 10 bases and J by 0 bases, with 9 bases between them. This CDR3 comprises 12 residues. Germline V CDR1 and CDR2: SEHNR, FQNEAQ (reference sequence). The source material was naive T cells sorted from blood. The J gene is TRBJ2-5, the V gene TRBV7-9; perhaps TRBD1 as D (6 bases). The TCR was taken from a man aged 18 to 30 in good health. As DNA, the CDR3 is TGTGCCATCAGACAGGACCAAGAGACCCAGTACTTC. Its translation is CAIRQDQETQYF.